This TCR beta chain was identified during a study of blood T cells in healthy people across ages. The CDR3 runs to 12 residues. V lost 6 bases and J 7 bases, leaving 13 bases between the germline ends. CDR1 is MNHEY, CDR2 SVGEGT, per germline. The authors ran a second PCR of roughly 7 to 11 cycles using a sample-barcoded 5' primer and a J-beta primer mix. TCRdb analysed the 5' RACE reads with MiXCR anew, one entry per CDR3 protein. The table includes 1.5 million to 2 million distinct CDR3 sequences, roughly 27% detected once. The sequenced sample consisted of blood. The chain recombines TRBV6-2 or TRBV6-3 with TRBJ2-7; the D is unclear. The clonotype originates from a woman in her 30s in good health. The CDR3 sequence is CASSPLVGEQYF. DNA for the CDR3: TGTGCCAGCAGCCCTCTAGTAGGTGAGCAGTACTTC.